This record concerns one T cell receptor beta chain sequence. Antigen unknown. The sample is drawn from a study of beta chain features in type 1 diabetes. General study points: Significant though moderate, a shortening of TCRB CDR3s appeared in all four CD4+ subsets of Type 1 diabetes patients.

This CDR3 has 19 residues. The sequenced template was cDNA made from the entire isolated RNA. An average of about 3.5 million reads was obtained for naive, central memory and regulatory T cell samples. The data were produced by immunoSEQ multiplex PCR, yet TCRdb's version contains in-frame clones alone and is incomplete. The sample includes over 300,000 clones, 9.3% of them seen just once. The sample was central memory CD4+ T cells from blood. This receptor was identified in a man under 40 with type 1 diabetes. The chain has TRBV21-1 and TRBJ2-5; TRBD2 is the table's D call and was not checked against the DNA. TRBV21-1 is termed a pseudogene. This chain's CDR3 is CASSLVYLLERDPEETQYF. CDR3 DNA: TGTGCCAGCAGCCTCGTTTACCTTTTAGAGCGAGACCCTGAGGAGACCCAGTACTTC.